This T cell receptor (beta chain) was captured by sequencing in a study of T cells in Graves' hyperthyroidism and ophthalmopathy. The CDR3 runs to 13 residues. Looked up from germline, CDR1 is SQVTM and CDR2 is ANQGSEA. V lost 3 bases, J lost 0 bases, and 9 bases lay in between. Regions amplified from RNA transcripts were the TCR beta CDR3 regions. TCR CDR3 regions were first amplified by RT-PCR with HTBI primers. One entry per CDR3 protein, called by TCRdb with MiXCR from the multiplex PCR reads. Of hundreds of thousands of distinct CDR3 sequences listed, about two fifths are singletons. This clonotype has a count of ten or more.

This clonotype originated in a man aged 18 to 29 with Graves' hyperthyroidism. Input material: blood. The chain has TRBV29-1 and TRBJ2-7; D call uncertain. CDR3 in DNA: TGCAGCGTTGATAGCTCAGACTCCTACGAGCAGTACTTC. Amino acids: CSVDSSDSYEQYF.